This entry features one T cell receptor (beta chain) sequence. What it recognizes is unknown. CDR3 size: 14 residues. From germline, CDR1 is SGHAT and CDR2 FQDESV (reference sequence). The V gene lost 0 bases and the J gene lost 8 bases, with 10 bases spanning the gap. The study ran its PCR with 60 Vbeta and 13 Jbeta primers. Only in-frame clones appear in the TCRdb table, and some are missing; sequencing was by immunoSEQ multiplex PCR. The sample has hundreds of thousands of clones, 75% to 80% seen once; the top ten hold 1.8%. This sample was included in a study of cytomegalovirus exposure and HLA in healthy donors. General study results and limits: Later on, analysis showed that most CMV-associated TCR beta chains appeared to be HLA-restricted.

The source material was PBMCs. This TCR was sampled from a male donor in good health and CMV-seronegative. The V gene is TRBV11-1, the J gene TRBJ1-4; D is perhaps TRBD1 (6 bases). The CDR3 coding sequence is TGTGCCAGCAGCTTAGCCAGGGGCGACGAAAAACTGTTTTTT. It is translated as CASSLARGDEKLFF. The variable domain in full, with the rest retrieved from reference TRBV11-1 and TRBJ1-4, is EAEVAQSPRYKITEKSQAVAFWCDPISGHATLYWYRQILGQGPELLVQFQDESVVDDSQLPKDRFSAERLKGVDSTLKIQPAELGDSAMYLCASSLARGDEKLFFGSGTQLSVL.